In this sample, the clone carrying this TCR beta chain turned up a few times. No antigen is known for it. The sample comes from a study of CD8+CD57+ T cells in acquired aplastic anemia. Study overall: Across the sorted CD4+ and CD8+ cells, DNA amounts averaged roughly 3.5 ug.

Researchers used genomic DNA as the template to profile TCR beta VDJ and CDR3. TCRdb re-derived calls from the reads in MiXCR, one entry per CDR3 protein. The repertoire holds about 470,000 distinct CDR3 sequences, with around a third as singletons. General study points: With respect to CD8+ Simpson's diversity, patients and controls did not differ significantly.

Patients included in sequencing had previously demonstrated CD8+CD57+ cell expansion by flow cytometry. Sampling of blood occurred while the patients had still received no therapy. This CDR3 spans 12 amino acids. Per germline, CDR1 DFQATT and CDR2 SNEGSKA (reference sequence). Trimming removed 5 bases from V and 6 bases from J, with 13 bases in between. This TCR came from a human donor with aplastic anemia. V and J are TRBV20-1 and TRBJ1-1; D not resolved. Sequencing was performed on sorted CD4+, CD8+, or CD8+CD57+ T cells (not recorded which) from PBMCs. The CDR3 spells CSAEGGGAEAFF. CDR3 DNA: TGCAGTGCTGAGGGTGGCGGCGCTGAAGCTTTCTTT.